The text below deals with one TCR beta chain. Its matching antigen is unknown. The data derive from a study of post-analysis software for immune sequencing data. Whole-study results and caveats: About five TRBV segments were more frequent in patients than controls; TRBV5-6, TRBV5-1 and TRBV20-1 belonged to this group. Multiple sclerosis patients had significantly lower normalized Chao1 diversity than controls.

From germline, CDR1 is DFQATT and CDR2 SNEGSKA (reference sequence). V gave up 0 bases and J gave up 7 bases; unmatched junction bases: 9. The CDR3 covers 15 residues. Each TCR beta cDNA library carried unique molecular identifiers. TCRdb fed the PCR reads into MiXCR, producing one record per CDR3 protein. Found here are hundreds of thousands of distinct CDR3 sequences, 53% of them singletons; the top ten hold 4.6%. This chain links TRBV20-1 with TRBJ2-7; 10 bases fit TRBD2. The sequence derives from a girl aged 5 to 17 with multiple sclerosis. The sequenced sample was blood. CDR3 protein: CSARDGLAGVLEQYF. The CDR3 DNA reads TGCAGTGCTAGAGATGGCCTAGCGGGGGTCCTGGAGCAGTACTTC.